The 26 T cell receptor beta chains given below trace back to one sample, sequenced in a study of cytomegalovirus exposure and HLA in healthy donors. Using immunoSEQ multiplex PCR, the repertoire was profiled, and TCRdb retains in-frame clones only, with some absent. The sample comprises about 280,000 clones, roughly 90% of which are singletons, and 0.92% rests with the top ten. What was sequenced was PBMCs. These receptors all stem from a young woman in good health and CMV-seronegative.

The chain is built from TRBV6-5 and TRBJ2-3, with D hard to call. Germline CDR1 is MNHEY and CDR2 is SVGAGI. CDR3 length equals 13 residues. V was pared by 0 bases and J by 6 bases, with 7 bases between. DNA for the CDR3: TGTGCCAGCAGTTACTCCTTAGTTGATACGCAGTATTTT. Translating gives CASSYSLVDTQYF.

The J gene is TRBJ2-5, the V gene TRBV7-8; D is unresolved. Germline CDR1 SGHVS, CDR2 FQNEAQ. V lost 4 bases and J lost 3, with 12 bases in between. The CDR3 spans 14 residues. CDR3 amino acids: CASSSVVYEETQYF. CDR3 DNA sequence: TGTGCCAGCAGCTCGGTAGTCTACGAAGAGACCCAGTACTTC.

This clone was counted once. The chain combines TRBV27 with TRBJ2-5; the D is unclear. Germline V CDR1 and CDR2: MNHEY, SMNVEV (reference sequence). This CDR3 spans 13 amino acids. V shed 0 bases and J shed 4 bases, with 6 bases lying between them. CDR3 sequence (DNA): TGTGCCAGCAGTTTATCTTTCCGAGAGACCCAGTACTTC. It specifies CASSLSFRETQYF.

J is TRBJ1-2 and V is TRBV5-8; D unclear. The CDR3 consists of 12 residues. Per the germline V gene, CDR1 is SGHTS and CDR2 is YDEGEE. V was clipped by 1 base and J by 8 bases, with 9 bases between them. In DNA, the CDR3 is TGTGCCAGCAGCTTGTCGGTACGAGGCTACACCTTC. The encoded protein is CASSLSVRGYTF.

The chain is built from TRBV7-8 and TRBJ2-7, with 8 bases matching TRBD1. Losses at the gene ends were 5 bases for V and 3 bases for J; bases not matched to a gene: 9. Looked up from germline, CDR1 is SGHVS and CDR2 is FQNEAQ. The CDR3 totals 15 residues. The CDR3 loop reads CASSIIGQGDYEQYF. The DNA of the CDR3 is TGTGCCAGCAGCATTATTGGACAGGGCGACTACGAGCAGTACTTC.

This sequence joins TRBV6-1 and TRBJ2-7; 7 nucleotides match TRBD1. Germline V CDR1 and CDR2: MNHNS, SASEGT. Trimming removed 8 bases from V and 3 bases from J; junction bases left unmatched: 7. This CDR3 contains 13 residues. The CDR3 region has the DNA TGTGCCAGCTGTCGAGACAGGGACTACGAGCAGTACTTC. Translation: CASCRDRDYEQYF.

The gene calls are TRBV4-1 and TRBJ2-1, with 12 nucleotides matching TRBD2. With V trimmed by 2 bases and J by 3 bases, 2 bases remained unmatched. The CDR3 runs to 16 residues. Germline CDR1 and CDR2: MGHRA and YSYEKL. The CDR3 DNA reads as TGCGCCAGCAGCCAACCGACTAGCGGGGGCTACAATGAGCAGTTCTTC. Translation: CASSQPTSGGYNEQFF.

This chain connects TRBV6-1 to TRBJ2-7; D possibly corresponds to TRBD2 (6 bases). Trimming stripped 3 bases from V and 6 bases from J, with 12 bases between. The CDR3 spans 13 residues. In germline, CDR1 is MNHNS, CDR2 SASEGT. CDR3 amino acids: CASSEEGFGEQYF. DNA of the CDR3: TGTGCCAGCAGTGAGGAGGGATTTGGCGAGCAGTACTTC.

This chain links TRBV30 with TRBJ2-1, with D possibly being TRBD2 (5 bases). The CDR3 spans 16 residues. V was shortened by 5 bases and J by 4 bases, with 21 bases between the two germline ends. The germline gives CDR1 GTSNPN, CDR2 SVGIG (reference sequence). Here the CDR3 DNA reads TGTGCCTGGCTCGATGGCGCGGGTTTGGGTTACAATGAGCAGTTCTTC. It codes for CAWLDGAGLGYNEQFF.

The chain is built from TRBV18 and TRBJ2-1, with TRBD2 matching 9 bases. The CDR3 totals 14 residues. The V gene's germline CDR1 is KGHSH and CDR2 LQKENI. J was trimmed by 4 bases and V by 6 bases; bases with no gene match: 4. DNA of the CDR3: TGTGCCAGCTCGGGACTAGCAAAATACAATGAGCAGTTCTTC. This sequence encodes CASSGLAKYNEQFF.

V gene TRBV29-1 combines with J gene TRBJ2-1; 9 nucleotides line up with TRBD2. The junction had 7 bases not matched to a gene; V was cut back by 6 bases and J by 4 bases. This CDR3 is built from 14 residues. Germline CDR1 is SQVTM and CDR2 is ANQGSEA. The CDR3 sequence is CSVVAGDLYNEQFF. CDR3 sequence (DNA): TGCAGCGTGGTAGCGGGAGACTTATACAATGAGCAGTTCTTC.

The CDR3 protein is CASSSTGTGGGSTDTQYF. CDR3 sequence (DNA): TGCGCCAGCAGCTCGACCGGGACAGGGGGAGGTAGCACAGATACGCAGTATTTT. This chain connects TRBV5-1 to TRBJ2-3; 11 bases match TRBD1. Losses at the gene ends were 3 bases for V and 0 bases for J; bases not matched to a gene: 9. The CDR3 sequence is 18 residues long. Germline-derived CDR1 and CDR2 are SGHRS and YFSETQ.

The chain recombines TRBV29-1 with TRBJ1-1, with D unresolved. The CDR3 spans 12 residues. Germline values: CDR1 SQVTM, CDR2 ANQGSEA. Deletions cut 6 bases from V and 0 bases from J, with 8 bases between. The CDR3 coding sequence is TGCAGCGTGGAGAGACTGAACACTGAAGCTTTCTTT. As protein: CSVERLNTEAFF. Using reference TRBV29-1 and TRBJ1-1 for the parts outside the CDR3, the full variable domain is SAVISQKPSRDICQRGTSLTIQCQVDSQVTMMFWYRQQPGQSLTLIATANQGSEATYESGFVIDKFPISRPNLTFSTLTVSNMSPEDSSIYLCSVERLNTEAFFGQGTRLTVV.

Only a few counts were recorded for this clone. CDR3 in DNA: TGTGCCAGCAGCCCTGGGCGGGAGGCATCCAATGAGCAGTTCTTC. It translates to CASSPGREASNEQFF. This chain links TRBV6-1 with TRBJ2-1, with TRBD2 identical over 8 bases. With 6 bases clipped from V and 6 bases from J, the junction kept 10 bases outside the gene matches. The CDR3 loop spans 15 amino acids. Germline-derived CDR1 and CDR2 are MNHNS and SASEGT.

V and J are TRBV28 and TRBJ2-7; 11 nucleotides agree with TRBD1. This CDR3 contains 18 residues. V was pared by 4 bases and J by 1 base, with 12 bases of the junction left unmatched. Per germline, CDR1 MDHEN and CDR2 SYDVKM. CDR3 loop: CASSSSGRTGGLSYEQYF. CDR3 nucleotides: TGTGCCAGCAGTTCCTCCGGCCGGACAGGGGGCTTATCCTACGAGCAGTACTTC.

This sequence joins TRBV18 and TRBJ2-2, with a weak D call TRBD1 (5 bases). Germline lookup yields CDR1 KGHSH and CDR2 LQKENI. CDR3 size: 17 residues. Trimming pared 4 bases from V and 0 bases from J, leaving 15 bases between. CDR3 in DNA: TGTGCCAGCTCACGGATTCAGGGCTCTTCGAACACCGGGGAGCTGTTTTTT. Translation gives CASSRIQGSSNTGELFF.

The chain uses TRBV27 and TRBJ2-2; 8 bases match TRBD2. The junction had 10 bases not matched to a gene; V was cut back by 3 bases and J by 4 bases. CDR1 and CDR2 from the germline V gene are MNHEY and SMNVEV (reference sequence). The CDR3 covers 17 residues. CDR3 sequence reads: CASSLVGGRPGTGELFF. The CDR3 nucleotides read TGTGCCAGCAGTTTGGTTGGCGGGAGGCCGGGCACCGGGGAGCTGTTTTTT.

The chain recombines TRBV7-2 with TRBJ1-1; 8 nucleotides align to TRBD1. Looked up from germline, CDR1 is SGHTA and CDR2 is FQGNSA. Losses at the gene ends were 4 bases for V and 2 bases for J; bases not matched to a gene: 6. This CDR3 is built from 15 residues. The CDR3 DNA sequence: TGTGCCAGCAGCTCATCGACAGGGGTAAACACTGAAGCTTTCTTT. This sequence encodes CASSSSTGVNTEAFF.

A single count supports this clone. The chain uses TRBV12-5 and TRBJ1-2; 9 bases are a match to TRBD1. The CDR3 runs 15 residues. Germline V lookup: CDR1 LGHNT, CDR2 FRNRAP. V was clipped by 6 bases and J by 4 bases; unmatched bases: 9. CDR3 region: CASGLDGTGTYGYTF. The DNA for the CDR3 is TGTGCTAGTGGCCTAGACGGGACAGGGACCTATGGCTACACCTTC.

A single count supports this clone. This sequence joins TRBV7-3 and TRBJ2-1; the D gene is possibly TRBD2 (5 bases). Trimming took off 1 base at V and 2 bases at J, with 12 bases between the two ends. In germline, CDR1 is SGHTA, CDR2 FQGTGA. The length of the CDR3 is 16 residues. CDR3 DNA: TGTGCCAGCAGCTTAAAGGGAGCGCTCACCTACAATGAGCAGTTCTTC. Translating gives CASSLKGALTYNEQFF.

The J gene is TRBJ2-1, the V gene TRBV29-1; 10 bases map to TRBD2. The length of the CDR3 is 15 residues. Per germline, CDR1 SQVTM and CDR2 ANQGSEA. V lost 3 bases and J lost 7; bases outside the gene matches: 9. This CDR3 reads CSVDEGTSALNEQFF. In nucleotides, the CDR3 is TGCAGCGTTGACGAGGGGACTAGCGCGTTAAATGAGCAGTTCTTC.

The rearrangement joins TRBV19 to TRBJ1-2; TRBD1 agrees at 7 bases. The CDR3 sequence is 12 residues long. In germline, CDR1 is LNHDA, CDR2 SQIVND (reference sequence). V was clipped by 8 bases and J by 4 bases; unmatched bases: 4. The CDR3 loop reads CASQDRPYGYTF. CDR3 DNA: TGTGCCAGTCAGGACAGGCCCTATGGCTACACCTTC.

This rearrangement joins TRBV25-1 to TRBJ1-2; tentatively, D is TRBD1 (6 bases). V lost 2 bases and J 4 bases, leaving 8 bases between the germline ends. The CDR3 covers 13 residues. Germline V gene sequence: CDR1 MGHDK, CDR2 SYGVNS. CDR3 region: CASSERGGYGYTF. In DNA form, the CDR3 reads TGTGCCAGCAGTGAACGAGGGGGCTATGGCTACACCTTC.

This rearrangement joins TRBV2 to TRBJ1-3; 8 bases match TRBD1. Germline values: CDR1 SNHLY, CDR2 FYNNEI. Trimming at V came to 5 bases and at J to 0 bases, leaving 12 bases not matched to a gene. This CDR3 spans 18 amino acids. The DNA for the CDR3 is TGTGCCAGCAGTAAGACAACAGGGGGACTACCCTCTGGAAACACCATATATTTT. Amino acids: CASSKTTGGLPSGNTIYF.

This sequence joins TRBV29-1 and TRBJ1-2, with 7 nucleotides matching TRBD1. Germline values: CDR1 SQVTM, CDR2 ANQGSEA. V shed 0 bases and J 2 bases; nucleotides not matched to a gene: 6. The CDR3 is 15 residues long. The CDR3 loop reads CSVEDRQGGNYGYTF. The CDR3 DNA sequence: TGCAGCGTTGAAGATCGTCAGGGGGGAAACTATGGCTACACCTTC.

The chain is built from TRBV30 and TRBJ2-3; D possibly corresponds to TRBD2 (6 bases). The CDR3 sequence is 17 residues long. Germline lookup yields CDR1 GTSNPN and CDR2 SVGIG (reference sequence). V lost 2 bases, J lost 0 bases, and 18 bases lay in between. CDR3 region: CAWSHQGTAGSTDTQYF. The CDR3 nucleotides read TGTGCCTGGAGTCATCAAGGGACTGCGGGAAGCACAGATACGCAGTATTTT.